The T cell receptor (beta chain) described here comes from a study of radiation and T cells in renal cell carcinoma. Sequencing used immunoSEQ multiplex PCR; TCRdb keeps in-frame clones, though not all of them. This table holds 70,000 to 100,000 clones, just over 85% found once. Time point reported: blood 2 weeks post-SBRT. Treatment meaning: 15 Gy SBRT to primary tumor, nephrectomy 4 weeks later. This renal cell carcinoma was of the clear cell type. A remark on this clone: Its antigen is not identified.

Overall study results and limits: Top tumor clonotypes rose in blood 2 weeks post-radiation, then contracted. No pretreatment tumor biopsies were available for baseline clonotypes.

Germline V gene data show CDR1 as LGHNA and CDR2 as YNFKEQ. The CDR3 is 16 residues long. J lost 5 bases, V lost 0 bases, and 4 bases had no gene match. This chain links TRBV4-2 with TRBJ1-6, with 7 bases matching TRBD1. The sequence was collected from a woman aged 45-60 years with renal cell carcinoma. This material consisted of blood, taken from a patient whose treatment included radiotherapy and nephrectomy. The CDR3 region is CASSQDEGANNSPLHF. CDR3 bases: TGTGCCAGCAGCCAAGATGAGGGGGCTAATAATTCACCCCTCCACTTT.